This entry features one T cell receptor (beta chain) sequence. Data came from immunoSEQ multiplex PCR; TCRdb stores just in-frame clones and leaves some out. The data show 75,000 to 95,000 clones, roughly 91% seen once. The data stem from a study of OX40 agonist ivuxolimab in advanced cancers. The germline V and J ends were trimmed by 2 bases and 7 bases, with 8 bases remaining between them. Looked up from germline, CDR1 is MDHEN and CDR2 is SYDVKM. This CDR3 is built from 12 residues. This clonotype originated in an adult with an advanced solid tumor such as melanoma, head and neck, liver or kidney cancer. This chain joins TRBV28 and TRBJ1-2; D is uncertain. This specimen consisted of CD4+ or CD8+ T cells sorted from blood, obtained in a trial of the OX40 agonist ivuxolimab. CDR3 coding DNA: TGTGCCAGCAGTTTAGTGTATGGTGGCTACACCTTC. This translates into CASSLVYGGYTF.